This TCR beta chain was recovered during a study of CD8 T cells in ankylosing spondylitis. Study conclusions and caveats: It appeared that ankylosing spondylitis blood was characterized by a TCR beta motif of about 8 highly homologous variants.

TCRdb re-analysed the 5' RACE reads in MiXCR, keeping a single row per CDR3 protein. The sample lists around 320,000 distinct CDR3 sequences; about a fifth were seen once. V lost 4 bases to trimming and J lost 1 base, with 12 bases between them. This CDR3 comprises 14 residues. CDR1 is SGDLS, CDR2 YYNGEE, per germline. This clonotype was counted only a few times. As yet, its antigen is unknown. The material sequenced was blood, either unsorted or a sorted T cell fraction (not recorded which). This receptor was identified in a female donor with ankylosing spondylitis or in good health (not recorded which). This chain joins TRBV9 and TRBJ2-7; D is perhaps TRBD1 (6 bases). This CDR3 reads CASSPGTPSYEQYF. The CDR3 region has the DNA TGTGCCAGCAGCCCGGGGACACCTTCCTACGAGCAGTACTTC. The variable domain in full, completed from reference TRBV9 and TRBJ2-7, reads DSGVTQTPKHLITATGQRVTLRCSPRSGDLSVYWYQQSLDQGLQFLIQYYNGEERAKGNILERFSAQQFPDLHSELNLSSLELGDSALYFCASSPGTPSYEQYFGPGTRLTVT.